Presented here are 28 T cell receptor beta chains from one specimen sequenced in a study of beta chain features in type 1 diabetes. Findings and caveats of the study: Type 1 diabetes patients showed a moderate but significant shortening of TCRB CDR3s in all four CD4+ subsets.

No antigen has been assigned to these receptors. The entirety of the isolated RNA underwent reverse transcription, so expressed TCRB transcripts were sequenced. The protocol was immunoSEQ multiplex PCR, while the TCRdb copy is restricted to in-frame clones and leaves out a portion. The table shows about 240,000 clones, with roughly 13% occurring only once. The specimen sequenced was naive CD4+ T cells from blood. The receptor set was obtained from a man in his thirties or forties with type 1 diabetes.

The genes are TRBV27 and TRBJ1-2; 10 bases are shared with TRBD1. This CDR3 is 13 amino acids long. Unmatched junction bases numbered 3, after V lost 3 bases and J lost 8 bases. Germline V gene sequence: CDR1 MNHEY, CDR2 SMNVEV (reference sequence). Here the CDR3 DNA reads TGTGCCAGCAGTTTCGGACAGGGGGGCGGCTACACCTTC. This gives the protein CASSFGQGGGYTF.

The rearrangement links TRBV29-1 to TRBJ2-7; 7 positions agree with TRBD2. The CDR3 sequence is 13 residues long. CDR1 SQVTM and CDR2 ANQGSEA come from the germline V gene. Trimming at V came to 4 bases and at J to 2 bases, leaving 5 bases not matched to a gene. The CDR3: CSVGPGGPYEQYF. The CDR3 region has the DNA TGCAGCGTTGGGCCGGGAGGACCCTACGAGCAGTACTTC.

This clone was observed at least ten times. V usage is TRBV29-1 and J usage is TRBJ2-7; possible D gene TRBD2, 6 bases. The CDR3 loop spans 12 amino acids. Germline V gene data show CDR1 as SQVTM and CDR2 as ANQGSEA. V lost 6 bases and J 6 bases, leaving 15 bases between the germline ends. The CDR3 DNA is TGCAGCGTCTCCCTGGGAGGTCCCGAGCAGTACTTC. This codes for CSVSLGGPEQYF.

Only a few counts were recorded for this clone. The rearrangement links TRBV10-3 to TRBJ2-3, with 8 bases matching TRBD1. Germline CDR1 and CDR2: ENHRY and SYGVKD. V shed 6 bases and J 3 bases; nucleotides not matched to a gene: 8. The CDR3 is 15 amino acids. CDR3 sequence (DNA): TGTGCCATCAGGCAACCGGACAGGGATACAGATACGCAGTATTTT. Translated, it gives CAIRQPDRDTDTQYF.

This sequence joins TRBV30 and TRBJ1-2; D is ambiguous. CDR1 and CDR2 from the germline V gene are GTSNPN and SVGIG (reference sequence). Trimming stripped 4 bases from V and 7 bases from J, with 13 bases between. The CDR3 is 12 residues long. CDR3 DNA sequence: TGTGCCTGGACCCCGGGAGACCCTGGCTACACCTTC. It codes for CAWTPGDPGYTF.

This clone occurred a few times. V is TRBV5-4 and J is TRBJ2-1; the match to TRBD1 covers 8 bases. Losses at the gene ends were 1 base for V and 0 bases for J; bases not matched to a gene: 0. The germline V gene encodes CDR1 SGHNT and CDR2 YYREEE (reference sequence). The CDR3 totals 15 residues. The CDR3 DNA reads as TGTGCCAGCAGCTTGCAGGGGGCCTCCTACAATGAGCAGTTCTTC. It codes for CASSLQGASYNEQFF.

This clone showed up just a few times. This chain connects TRBV18 to TRBJ1-4; maybe TRBD1 (5 bases). CDR3 length: 13 amino acids. Trimming stripped 2 bases from V and 6 bases from J, with 7 bases between. Germline V lookup: CDR1 KGHSH, CDR2 LQKENI. As DNA, the CDR3 is TGTGCCAGCTCACCAGGGGCAGATGAAAAACTGTTTTTT. Encoded protein: CASSPGADEKLFF.

CDR3: CASTRQDLLMELMNTEAFF. The CDR3 DNA follows: TGTGCCAGCACTCGACAGGACCTCCTCATGGAATTGATGAACACTGAAGCTTTCTTT. The rearrangement joins TRBV27 to TRBJ1-1; D possibly corresponds to TRBD1 (6 bases). The CDR3 consists of 19 residues. Germline-derived CDR1 and CDR2 are MNHEY and SMNVEV (reference sequence). The V and J ends lost 7 bases and 0 bases respectively, with 27 bases between them.

This clone came up a few times. V is TRBV23-1 and J is TRBJ1-2, with D tentatively TRBD1 (5 bases). TRBV23-1 is an ORF, with its function uncertain. Trimming cost V 6 bases and J 0 bases, with 8 bases left between them. The CDR3 covers 13 residues. CDR3 DNA: TGCGCCAGCAGGGAGGGACCTAACTATGGCTACACCTTC. Translation gives CASREGPNYGYTF.

The V gene is TRBV27, the J gene TRBJ1-3, with D hard to call. Trimming removed 0 bases from V and 4 bases from J, with 16 bases in between. Germline assignment: CDR1 MNHEY and CDR2 SMNVEV (reference sequence). This CDR3 is built from 17 residues. CDR3 sequence: CASSLSIGGVGGNTIYF. The CDR3 nucleotides are TGTGCCAGCAGTTTATCGATCGGCGGGGTCGGCGGAAACACCATATATTTT.

The chain couples TRBV2 to TRBJ1-2; D perhaps matches TRBD1 (5 bases). The CDR3 sequence is 14 residues long. Germline assignment: CDR1 SNHLY and CDR2 FYNNEI. Trimming stripped 4 bases from V and 2 bases from J, with 11 bases between. CDR3 protein: CASSGPGINYGYTF. The CDR3 bases are TGTGCCAGCAGTGGCCCAGGGATCAACTATGGCTACACCTTC. The full variable domain, its missing parts supplied by reference TRBV2 and TRBJ1-2, is EPEVTQTPSHQVTQMGQEVILRCVPISNHLYFYWYRQILGQKVEFLVSFYNNEISEKSEIFDDQFSVERPDGSNFTLKIRSTKLEDSAMYFCASSGPGINYGYTFGSGTRLTVV.

This clone was found a few times. The V gene is TRBV13, the J gene TRBJ2-7; maybe TRBD2 (5 bases). CDR3 length: 13 residues. The germline CDR1 and CDR2 sequences are PRHDT and FYEKMQ (reference sequence). Trimming took 6 bases from V and 6 from J, leaving 15 bases between them. The CDR3 DNA follows: TGTGCCAGCAGACGACCCCCCGGGGTCGAGCAGTACTTC. Residues: CASRRPPGVEQYF.

This clone was detected a few times. V is TRBV28 and J is TRBJ1-2; D not resolved. Between the trimmed V and J ends, which lost 3 bases and 3 bases, there was a span of 14 bases. Germline V CDR1 and CDR2: MDHEN, SYDVKM. The CDR3 loop spans 15 amino acids. The CDR3: CASSLMRGGHYGYTF. In nucleotides, the CDR3 is TGTGCCAGCAGTTTGATGCGGGGAGGGCACTATGGCTACACCTTC.

With respect to this clone: The sample holds other DNA sequences that translate to the same CDR3. The V gene is TRBV4-1, the J gene TRBJ1-5; D is uncertain. CDR3 length: 14 amino acids. In germline, CDR1 is MGHRA, CDR2 YSYEKL. Deletions cut 0 bases from V and 2 bases from J, with 5 bases between. The CDR3 spells CASSQDRGNQPQHF. For the CDR3, the DNA is TGCGCCAGCAGCCAAGATCGGGGCAATCAGCCCCAGCATTTT.

CDR3 nucleotide sequence: TGTGCCATCAGTGGTCTAGCGGGGACTGAGCAGTTCTTC. It codes for CAISGLAGTEQFF. This chain joins TRBV10-3 and TRBJ2-1; 9 bases are shared with TRBD2. Germline CDR1 and CDR2: ENHRY and SYGVKD. This CDR3 has 13 amino acids. J gave up 9 bases and V 4 bases, and 4 bases lay outside the gene matches.

The V gene is TRBV7-9, the J gene TRBJ1-1; no clear D gene. The CDR3 sequence is 13 residues long. Between the trimmed V and J ends, which lost 6 bases and 1 base, there was a span of 9 bases. Germline V lookup: CDR1 SEHNR, CDR2 FQNEAQ (reference sequence). The CDR3 region is CASRPRGNTEAFF. CDR3 in DNA: TGTGCCAGCAGGCCTCGGGGGAACACTGAAGCTTTCTTT.

The chain employs TRBV7-6 and TRBJ1-2; tentative D call: TRBD1 (6 bases). CDR3 length: 15 amino acids. Trimming removed 5 bases at V and 8 bases at J, with 21 bases between. Germline CDR1 is SGHVS and CDR2 is FNYEAQ. CDR3 nucleotides: TGTGCCAGCAGCCTAAGCCCAGGGGATATAGGAGGCTACACCTTC. Translation gives CASSLSPGDIGGYTF.

The chain joins TRBV6-6 to TRBJ1-3; D is possibly TRBD1 (6 bases). Germline V lookup: CDR1 MNHNY, CDR2 SVGAGI (reference sequence). The V and J ends lost 5 bases and 2 bases respectively, with 10 bases between them. The CDR3 is 14 amino acids. The CDR3 sequence: CASSKQGPGNTIYF. The CDR3 nucleotides are TGTGCCAGCAGTAAACAGGGACCTGGAAACACCATATATTTT.

This clone has just a few counts. J is TRBJ2-7 and V is TRBV29-1; 11 bases are a match to TRBD2. Looked up from germline, CDR1 is SQVTM and CDR2 is ANQGSEA. J was trimmed by 2 bases and V by 6 bases; bases with no gene match: 3. There are 13 residues in the CDR3. Written as DNA, the CDR3 is TGCAGCGTGGGACTAGCGGCCCCCTACGAGCAGTACTTC. Encoded protein: CSVGLAAPYEQYF.

The V and J genes are TRBV27 and TRBJ1-1; 9 bases are shared with TRBD1. The CDR3 has 16 residues. The J segment lost 5 bases and the V segment lost 4 bases, leaving 11 bases of the junction unmatched. Germline loops: CDR1 MNHEY, CDR2 SMNVEV (reference sequence). In DNA form, the CDR3 reads TGTGCCAGCAGTTCATCTAAGACAGGGGGGAGGACTGAAGCTTTCTTT. Its protein is CASSSSKTGGRTEAFF.

There are a few counts of this clone. The V gene is TRBV30, the J gene TRBJ1-5, with 10 positions matching TRBD1. CDR3 size: 14 residues. Germline CDR1 and CDR2: GTSNPN and SVGIG (reference sequence). Germline trimming cut 1 base from V and 4 bases from J; bases unmatched to any gene: 1. The CDR3 DNA is TGTGCCTGGAGTGGGGACAGGGGTAATCAGCCCCAGCATTTT. Translated, it gives CAWSGDRGNQPQHF.

To note about this clone: At one boundary the junction diverges from the germline segment, which might be a read error. This sequence joins TRBV4-2 and TRBJ1-2; D gene ambiguous. This CDR3 is built from 16 residues. CDR1 LGHNA and CDR2 YNFKEQ come from the germline V gene. This CDR3 is CASSQDVSSGISPFSF. The CDR3 DNA follows: TGTGCCAGCAGCCAAGATGTCTCCTCCGGGATCTCCCCCTTTTCCTTC.

J is TRBJ2-7 and V is TRBV6-1, with a weak D call TRBD2 (7 bases). Germline-derived CDR1 and CDR2 are MNHNS and SASEGT. This CDR3 has 15 residues. With 1 base removed from V and 2 bases from J, the gap between germline ends came to 12 bases. The CDR3 is CASSEGGGGTYEQYF. CDR3 DNA: TGTGCCAGCAGTGAAGGGGGAGGGGGAACCTACGAGCAGTACTTC.

This clone has only a few counts. J is TRBJ2-5 and V is TRBV29-1; 9 bases fit TRBD1. The CDR3 has 14 residues. V shed 4 bases and J 6 bases; nucleotides not matched to a gene: 9. Germline V gene lookup returns CDR1 SQVTM and CDR2 ANQGSEA. This chain's CDR3 is CSVVSGQGRKTQYF. DNA of the CDR3: TGCAGCGTTGTTAGCGGACAGGGGAGGAAGACCCAGTACTTC.

The table lists this clone with a few counts. The V and J genes are TRBV6-5 and TRBJ2-5, with 7 nucleotides matching TRBD2. V lost 0 bases and J lost 5; bases outside the gene matches: 3. This CDR3 is 14 amino acids long. CDR1 is MNHEY, CDR2 SVGAGI, per germline. The CDR3, as DNA: TGTGCCAGCAGTTACTCGGGGGGGTTCGAGACCCAGTACTTC. This encodes CASSYSGGFETQYF.

This clone came up a few times. The rearrangement links TRBV10-3 to TRBJ2-1, with 10 bases lining up with TRBD1. This CDR3 has 17 residues. CDR1 is ENHRY, CDR2 SYGVKD, per germline. The V segment lost 10 bases and the J segment 7 bases; nucleotides outside the gene matches: 19. The DNA of the CDR3 is TGTGCCACTGCCGGGACAGGGGATCGGGATTGGTGGAATGAGCAGTTCTTC. Encoded protein: CATAGTGDRDWWNEQFF.

The V and J genes are TRBV2 and TRBJ2-6; D ambiguous. The CDR3 extends over 15 amino acids. Between the trimmed V and J ends, which lost 6 bases and 0 bases, there was a span of 9 bases. CDR1 SNHLY and CDR2 FYNNEI come from the germline V gene. The CDR3 sequence: CASSVTSSGANVLTF. CDR3 DNA: TGTGCCAGCAGCGTGACATCCTCTGGGGCCAACGTCCTGACTTTC.

The chain couples TRBV6-6 to TRBJ1-1; tentatively, D is TRBD1 (5 bases). V dropped 0 bases and J dropped 5 bases, with 7 bases sitting between them. Germline CDR1 and CDR2: MNHNY and SVGAGI (reference sequence). There are 13 residues in the CDR3. The CDR3 nucleotides are TGTGCCAGCAGTTACTCCAGACAGACTGAAGCTTTCTTT. Amino acids: CASSYSRQTEAFF.